This T cell receptor beta chain was captured by sequencing in a study of T cells in Graves' hyperthyroidism and ophthalmopathy. RNA transcripts yielded amplified TCR beta CDR3 regions. HTBI primers drove first-round RT-PCR of the TCR CDR3. In TCRdb, the multiplex PCR reads were re-called with MiXCR into one record per CDR3 protein. Of approximately 200,000 distinct CDR3 sequences in the sample, around 17% are singletons; the top ten hold around two fifths. This clonotype was seen many times. Aged 18 to 65, the patients had hyperthyroidism that was newly diagnosed and had lasted under 2 months. Criteria for exclusion of patients were uncontrolled infection, other autoimmune disease, pregnancy or lactation. Germline V gene lookup returns CDR1 DFQATT and CDR2 SNEGSKA (reference sequence). With 7 bases clipped from V and 2 bases from J, the junction kept 9 bases outside the gene matches. The CDR3 loop spans 15 amino acids.

The chain carries TRBV20-1 and TRBJ2-4, with 9 nucleotides matching TRBD2. Sequencing was carried out using blood. This clonotype was obtained from a man aged 35 to 55 with Graves' hyperthyroidism. The CDR3 nucleotides are TGCAGTGTCGTTAGCGGGGGCTTGACCAAAAACATTCAGTACTTC. This sequence encodes CSVVSGGLTKNIQYF.